The clone carrying this T cell receptor beta chain was observed once. These data are taken from a study of Ad26.COV2.S vaccination and SARS-CoV-2 variants. Overall study context: Recipients of Ad26.COV2.S got it intramuscularly, once or twice 56 days apart.

Clones were read by immunoSEQ multiplex PCR, and TCRdb kept only the in-frame ones, dropping some. The repertoire holds hundreds of thousands of clones, with 92% as singletons. V lost 3 bases and J lost 8; bases outside the gene matches: 5. CDR1 is LNHDA, CDR2 SQIVND, per germline (reference sequence). The CDR3 is 14 residues long. Treatment specified: some 19 received Ad26.COV2.S at low or high dose, single or two shots; roughly five received placebo; per-sample allocation not given. Sample collection was performed on day 63 after the first vaccine or placebo injection. The V gene is TRBV19, the J gene TRBJ2-1; 9 bases map to TRBD2. The origin of this receptor is a person aged 18-60 years who received the Ad26.COV2.S COVID-19 vaccine or a placebo. Sequenced here: peripheral blood, sampled in a trial of Ad26.COV2.S vaccine versus placebo. The CDR3 loop is CASSMGGGADEQFF. The CDR3 DNA is TGTGCCAGTAGTATGGGCGGGGGGGCAGATGAGCAGTTCTTC. The whole variable domain, remainder taken from reference TRBV19 and TRBJ2-1, is DGGITQSPKYLFRKEGQNVTLSCEQNLNHDAMYWYRQDPGQGLRLIYYSQIVNDFQKGDIAEGYSVSREKKESFPLTVTSAQKNPTAFYLCASSMGGGADEQFFGPGTRLTVL.